In its sample, the clone carrying this T cell receptor (beta chain) was seen a few times. Its antigen is as yet unknown. Following extraction, RNA underwent reverse transcription to cDNA, which served as the sequencing template. Assay: immunoSEQ multiplex PCR; the TCRdb copy retains only in-frame clones and omits some. Found here are some 180,000 clones, 50% to 65% of them singletons; the top ten hold approximately 10%. The CDR3 totals 14 residues. V gave up 1 base and J gave up 2 bases; unmatched junction bases: 1. Germline values: CDR1 MGHRA, CDR2 YSYEKL. This record belongs to a study of CD8+ T cells in alopecia areata. Study overall: By percentage of affected scalp area, the severity of treated patients was scored.

Documented treatment: oral pan-JAK inhibitor, 5-10 mg twice daily. Study-wide results and limits: Whether baseline CD8+ expansion is linked to response remains uncertain, given a single nonresponder.

The TCR sequence derives from a human donor with alopecia areata. This chain links TRBV4-1 with TRBJ2-7; 8 bases match TRBD2. The sequenced sample was CD8+ T cells sorted from blood, obtained at week 24, from a patient treated with tofacitinib. The CDR3 protein is CASSQGRGAYEQYF. In DNA form, the CDR3 reads TGCGCCAGCAGCCAAGGGCGGGGGGCCTACGAGCAGTACTTC.